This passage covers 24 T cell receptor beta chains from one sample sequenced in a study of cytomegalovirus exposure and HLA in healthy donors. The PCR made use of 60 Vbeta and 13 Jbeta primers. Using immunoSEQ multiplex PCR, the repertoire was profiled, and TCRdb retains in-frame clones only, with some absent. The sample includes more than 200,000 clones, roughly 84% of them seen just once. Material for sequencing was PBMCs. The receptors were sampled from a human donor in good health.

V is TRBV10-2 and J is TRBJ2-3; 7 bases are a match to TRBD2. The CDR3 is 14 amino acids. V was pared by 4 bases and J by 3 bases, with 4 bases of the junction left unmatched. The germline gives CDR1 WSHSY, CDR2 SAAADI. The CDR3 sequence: CASSASGATDTQYF. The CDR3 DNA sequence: TGCGCCAGCAGTGCGAGCGGGGCGACAGATACGCAGTATTTT.

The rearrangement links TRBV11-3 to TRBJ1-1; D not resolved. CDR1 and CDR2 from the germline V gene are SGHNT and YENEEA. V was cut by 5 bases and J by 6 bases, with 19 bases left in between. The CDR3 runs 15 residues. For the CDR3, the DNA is TGTGCCAGCAGCAAAGACGGGGAATTTGGGTCTGAAGCTTTCTTT. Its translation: CASSKDGEFGSEAFF.

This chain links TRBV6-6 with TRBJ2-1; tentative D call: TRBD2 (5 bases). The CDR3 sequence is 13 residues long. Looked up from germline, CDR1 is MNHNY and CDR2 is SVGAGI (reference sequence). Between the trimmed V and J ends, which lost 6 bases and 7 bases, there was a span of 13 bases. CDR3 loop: CASRPNSGNEQFF. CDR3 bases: TGTGCCAGCAGACCAAACAGCGGTAATGAGCAGTTCTTC.

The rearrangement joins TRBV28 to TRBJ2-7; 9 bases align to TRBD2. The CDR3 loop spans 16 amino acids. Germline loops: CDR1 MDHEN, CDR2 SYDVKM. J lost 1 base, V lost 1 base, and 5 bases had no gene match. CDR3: CASSLLGAGGSYEQYF. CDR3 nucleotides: TGTGCCAGCAGTTTATTGGGGGCGGGAGGGTCCTACGAGCAGTACTTC.

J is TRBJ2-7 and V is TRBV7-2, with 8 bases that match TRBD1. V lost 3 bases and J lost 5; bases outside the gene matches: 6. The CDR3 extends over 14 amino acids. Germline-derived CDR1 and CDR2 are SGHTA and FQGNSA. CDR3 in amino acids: CASSFWTGRNEQYF. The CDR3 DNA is TGTGCCAGCAGCTTCTGGACAGGGAGGAACGAGCAGTACTTC.

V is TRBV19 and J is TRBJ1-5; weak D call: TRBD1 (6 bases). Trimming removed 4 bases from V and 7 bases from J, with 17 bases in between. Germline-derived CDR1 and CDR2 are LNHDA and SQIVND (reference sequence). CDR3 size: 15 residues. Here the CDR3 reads CASSNTPDSNQPQHF. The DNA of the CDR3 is TGTGCCAGTAGTAACACCCCGGACAGTAACCAGCCCCAGCATTTT.

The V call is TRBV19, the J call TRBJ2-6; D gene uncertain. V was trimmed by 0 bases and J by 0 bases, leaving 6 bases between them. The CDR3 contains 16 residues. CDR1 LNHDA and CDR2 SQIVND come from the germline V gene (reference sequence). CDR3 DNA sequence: TGTGCCAGTAGTATAGACCGGTACTCTGGGGCCAACGTCCTGACTTTC. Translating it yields CASSIDRYSGANVLTF.

The CDR3 sequence: CASSLVGTGSYEQYF. CDR3 DNA: TGTGCCAGCAGCTTAGTCGGTACAGGTTCCTACGAGCAGTACTTC. This chain uses TRBV7-3 with TRBJ2-7, with D maybe TRBD1 (5 bases). V shed 2 bases and J shed 1 base, with 12 bases lying between them. CDR1 is SGHTA, CDR2 FQGTGA, per germline. The CDR3 sequence is 15 residues long.

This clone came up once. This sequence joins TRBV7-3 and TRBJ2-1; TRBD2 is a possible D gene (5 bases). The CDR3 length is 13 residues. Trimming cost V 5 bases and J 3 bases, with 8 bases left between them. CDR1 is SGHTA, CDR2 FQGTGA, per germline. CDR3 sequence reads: CASSAGVYNEQFF. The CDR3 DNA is TGTGCCAGCAGCGCCGGGGTCTACAATGAGCAGTTCTTC.

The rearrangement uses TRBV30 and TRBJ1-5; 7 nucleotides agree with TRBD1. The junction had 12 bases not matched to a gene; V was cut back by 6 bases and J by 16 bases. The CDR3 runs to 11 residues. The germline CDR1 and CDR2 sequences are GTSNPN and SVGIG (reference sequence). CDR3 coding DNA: TGTGCCTGCCAAAGAAAGGGGGCGATACATTTT. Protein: CACQRKGAIHF.

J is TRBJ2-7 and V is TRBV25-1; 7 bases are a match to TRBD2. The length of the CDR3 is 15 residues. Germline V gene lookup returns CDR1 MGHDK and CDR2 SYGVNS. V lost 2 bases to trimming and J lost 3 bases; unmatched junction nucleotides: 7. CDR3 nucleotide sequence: TGTGCCAGCAGTGAAGGATCCAGCGGGAACTACGAGCAGTACTTC. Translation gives CASSEGSSGNYEQYF.

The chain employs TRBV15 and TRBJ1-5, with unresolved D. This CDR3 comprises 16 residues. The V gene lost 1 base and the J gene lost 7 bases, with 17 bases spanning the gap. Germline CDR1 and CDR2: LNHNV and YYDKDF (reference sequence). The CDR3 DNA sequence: TGTGCCACCAGCAGAGGGGGAGGAACCTCGGGACAGCCCCAGCATTTT. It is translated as CATSRGGGTSGQPQHF.

CDR3 loop: CASSFETGINEQFF. CDR3 in DNA: TGTGCCAGCAGCTTCGAGACAGGGATAAATGAGCAGTTCTTC. This sequence joins TRBV5-5 and TRBJ2-1; 7 positions agree with TRBD1. The CDR3 is 14 amino acids. Per the germline V gene, CDR1 is SGHKS and CDR2 is YYEKEE (reference sequence). Trimming removed 2 bases from V and 7 bases from J; junction bases left unmatched: 6.

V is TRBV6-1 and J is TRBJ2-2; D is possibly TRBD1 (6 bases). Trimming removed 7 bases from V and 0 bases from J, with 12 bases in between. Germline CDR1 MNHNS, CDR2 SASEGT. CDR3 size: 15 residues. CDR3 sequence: CASTRTVTNTGELFF. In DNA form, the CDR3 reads TGTGCCAGCACCCGGACAGTTACGAACACCGGGGAGCTGTTTTTT.

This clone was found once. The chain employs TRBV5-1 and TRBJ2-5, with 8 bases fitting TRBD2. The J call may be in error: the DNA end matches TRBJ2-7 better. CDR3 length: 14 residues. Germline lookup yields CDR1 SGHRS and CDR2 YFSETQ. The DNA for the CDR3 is TGCGCCAGCAGCTTGGCGGGAGGGCCCTACGAGCAGTACTTC. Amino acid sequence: CASSLAGGPYEQYF.

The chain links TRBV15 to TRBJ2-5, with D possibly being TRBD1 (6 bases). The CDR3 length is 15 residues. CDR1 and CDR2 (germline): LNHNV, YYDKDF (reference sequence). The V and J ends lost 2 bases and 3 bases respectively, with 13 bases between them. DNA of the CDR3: TGTGCCACCAGCAGACTCGGACAGACCGAAGAGACCCAGTACTTC. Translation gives CATSRLGQTEETQYF.

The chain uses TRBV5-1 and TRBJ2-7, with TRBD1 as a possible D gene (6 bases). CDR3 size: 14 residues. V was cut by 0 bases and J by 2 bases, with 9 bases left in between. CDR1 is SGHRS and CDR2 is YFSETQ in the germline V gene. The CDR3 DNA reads TGCGCCAGCAGCTTGGACGGACAGACCTACGAGCAGTACTTC. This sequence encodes CASSLDGQTYEQYF.

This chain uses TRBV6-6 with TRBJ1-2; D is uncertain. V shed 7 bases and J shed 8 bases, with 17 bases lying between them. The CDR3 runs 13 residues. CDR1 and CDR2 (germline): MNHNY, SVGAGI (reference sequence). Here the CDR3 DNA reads TGTGCCAGCACTTCGCGGCCGCGACCGGGCTACACCTTC. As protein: CASTSRPRPGYTF.

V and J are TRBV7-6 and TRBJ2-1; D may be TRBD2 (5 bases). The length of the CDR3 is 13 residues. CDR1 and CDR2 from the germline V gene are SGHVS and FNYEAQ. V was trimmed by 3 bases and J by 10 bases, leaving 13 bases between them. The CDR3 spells CASSFTRSGEQFF. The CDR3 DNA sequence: TGTGCCAGCAGCTTTACTCGGTCGGGAGAGCAGTTCTTC.

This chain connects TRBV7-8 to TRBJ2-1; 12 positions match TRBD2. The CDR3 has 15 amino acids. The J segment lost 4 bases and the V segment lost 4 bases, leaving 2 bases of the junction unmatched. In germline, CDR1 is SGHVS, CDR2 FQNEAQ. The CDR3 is CASSSGLAGYNEQFF. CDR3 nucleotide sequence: TGTGCCAGCAGCTCGGGACTAGCGGGTTACAATGAGCAGTTCTTC.

The CDR3 nucleotides read TGTGCCAGCAGTGACGGGGCCGGGACAACCTACGAGCAGTACTTC. Amino acids: CASSDGAGTTYEQYF. The J gene is TRBJ2-7, the V gene TRBV6-1, with D maybe TRBD1 (6 bases). Looked up from germline, CDR1 is MNHNS and CDR2 is SASEGT. V was shortened by 3 bases and J by 2 bases, with 14 bases between the two germline ends. This CDR3 region has 15 residues.

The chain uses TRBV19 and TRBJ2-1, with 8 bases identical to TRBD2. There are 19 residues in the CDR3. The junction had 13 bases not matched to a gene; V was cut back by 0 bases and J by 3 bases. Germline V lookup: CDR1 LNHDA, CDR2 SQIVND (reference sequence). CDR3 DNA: TGTGCCAGTAGTATAGAAGGGGTAGCGGGAACCGGACACTACAATGAGCAGTTCTTC. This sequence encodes CASSIEGVAGTGHYNEQFF.

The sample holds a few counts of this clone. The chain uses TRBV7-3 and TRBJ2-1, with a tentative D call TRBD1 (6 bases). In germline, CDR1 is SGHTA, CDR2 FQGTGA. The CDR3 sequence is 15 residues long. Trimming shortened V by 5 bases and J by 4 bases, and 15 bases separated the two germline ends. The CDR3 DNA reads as TGTGCCAGCAGCCCCCAACCCACAGGGTACAATGAGCAGTTCTTC. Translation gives CASSPQPTGYNEQFF.

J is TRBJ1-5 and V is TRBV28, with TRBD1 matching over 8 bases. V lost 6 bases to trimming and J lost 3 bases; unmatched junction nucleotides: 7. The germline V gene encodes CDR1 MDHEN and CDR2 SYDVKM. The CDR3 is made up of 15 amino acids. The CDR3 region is CASSFDRGINQPQHF. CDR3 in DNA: TGTGCCAGCAGCTTCGACAGGGGAATCAATCAGCCCCAGCATTTT.